The next 20 T cell receptor beta chains were all read from a single sample in a study of CD8 T cells in ankylosing spondylitis. MiXCR, run by TCRdb on the 5' RACE reads, gives a single entry per CDR3 protein. The data show some 92,000 distinct CDR3 sequences, around 26% seen once. The sequenced material came from blood, either unsorted or a sorted T cell fraction (not recorded which). All receptors derive from a male donor with ankylosing spondylitis or in good health (not recorded which).

This clonotype was observed a handful of times. V usage is TRBV19 and J usage is TRBJ2-1; 9 bases fit TRBD2. V lost 1 base to trimming and J lost 8 bases; unmatched junction nucleotides: 6. This CDR3 is built from 15 residues. Per germline, CDR1 LNHDA and CDR2 SQIVND (reference sequence). The CDR3 DNA is TGTGCCAGTAGTATAGGGCTAGCGGGAAAAGATGAGCAGTTCTTC. As protein: CASSIGLAGKDEQFF. Using reference TRBV19 and TRBJ2-1 for the parts outside the CDR3, the full variable domain is DGGITQSPKYLFRKEGQNVTLSCEQNLNHDAMYWYRQDPGQGLRLIYYSQIVNDFQKGDIAEGYSVSREKKESFPLTVTSAQKNPTAFYLCASSIGLAGKDEQFFGPGTRLTVL.

This clonotype has more than one count but fewer than ten. This sequence joins TRBV20-1 and TRBJ2-1, with 9 bases that match TRBD2. V lost 7 bases to trimming and J lost 9 bases; unmatched junction nucleotides: 10. The CDR3 spans 13 residues. CDR1 DFQATT and CDR2 SNEGSKA come from the germline V gene (reference sequence). CDR3 in amino acids: CSVGTSLRGEQFF. DNA for the CDR3: TGCAGTGTCGGGACTAGCCTTAGGGGTGAGCAGTTCTTC.

In its sample, this clonotype was seen a few times. The chain employs TRBV27 and TRBJ2-1, with TRBD1 matching 10 bases. The trim removed 5 bases at V and 7 bases at J, leaving 17 bases unmatched. The CDR3 spans 18 residues. In germline, CDR1 is MNHEY, CDR2 SMNVEV (reference sequence). CDR3 nucleotide sequence: TGTGCCAGCAGTCCAGGACAGGGGGAGAGGGGATTTGGGAATGAGCAGTTCTTC. This gives the protein CASSPGQGERGFGNEQFF.

There are a few counts of this clonotype. This chain uses TRBV12-3 or TRBV12-4 with TRBJ1-5, with 11 bases matching TRBD1. The J segment lost 5 bases and the V segment lost 4 bases, leaving 7 bases of the junction unmatched. This CDR3 comprises 16 residues. Here the CDR3 DNA reads TGTGCCAGCAGTTACGGGACAGGGGGGTATGATCAGCCCCAGCATTTT. Translated: CASSYGTGGYDQPQHF.

Only a few counts were recorded for this clonotype. This sequence joins TRBV18 and TRBJ2-3, with a weak D call TRBD2 (6 bases). CDR3 length: 15 amino acids. In germline, CDR1 is KGHSH, CDR2 LQKENI. V was pared by 6 bases and J by 2 bases, with 15 bases between. The chain's CDR3 is CASSLAEPTTDTQYF. Here the CDR3 DNA reads TGTGCCAGCTCCTTAGCGGAACCCACCACAGATACGCAGTATTTT.

The gene calls are TRBV7-3 and TRBJ2-1; D unresolved. This CDR3 region has 14 residues. From germline, CDR1 is SGHTA and CDR2 FQGTGA. With 9 bases removed from V and 0 bases from J, the gap between germline ends came to 12 bases. The CDR3 loop is CASARSSSYNEQFF. The CDR3 DNA reads as TGTGCCAGTGCTCGATCCAGCTCCTACAATGAGCAGTTCTTC.

In its sample, this clonotype was seen many times. The chain is built from TRBV5-8 and TRBJ1-1, with 7 bases aligning to TRBD1. CDR3 length: 11 residues. CDR1 is SGHTS and CDR2 is YDEGEE in the germline V gene. J lost 7 bases, V lost 7 bases, and 4 bases had no gene match. DNA for the CDR3: TGTGCCAGCTCTAGACAGGGTGAAGCTTTCTTT. Its translation: CASSRQGEAFF.

The rearrangement links TRBV11-2 to TRBJ2-3; 10 bases map to TRBD2. The ends lost 5 bases at V and 4 bases at J; junction bases unmatched: 15. The CDR3 is 18 amino acids. The germline CDR1 and CDR2 sequences are SGHAT and FQNNGV. CDR3: CASSLPSIAGGVSDTQYF. The CDR3 DNA reads TGTGCCAGCAGCCTCCCCTCTATAGCGGGAGGAGTCTCAGATACGCAGTATTTT.

The chain employs TRBV6-1 and TRBJ2-1, with TRBD2 matching 8 bases. Trimming removed 6 bases from V and 4 bases from J; junction bases left unmatched: 5. Germline V lookup: CDR1 MNHNS, CDR2 SASEGT. There are 14 residues in the CDR3. CDR3 in amino acids: CASSVGGGYNEQFF. The CDR3, as DNA: TGTGCCAGCAGCGTCGGGGGGGGATACAATGAGCAGTTCTTC.

The V gene is TRBV18, the J gene TRBJ1-4, with a weak D call TRBD1 (6 bases). CDR3 length: 14 amino acids. Germline-derived CDR1 and CDR2 are KGHSH and LQKENI. V lost 3 bases and J lost 4, with 9 bases in between. The CDR3 bases are TGTGCCAGCTCACCCGGACAGTTTAATGAAAAACTGTTTTTT. Translation gives CASSPGQFNEKLFF.

This chain's CDR3 is CASSLTGEQETQYF. CDR3 in DNA: TGTGCCAGCAGTTTAACGGGGGAGCAAGAGACCCAGTACTTC. The V call is TRBV12-3 or TRBV12-4, the J call TRBJ2-5; possibly TRBD2 for D (6 bases). This CDR3 comprises 14 residues. The germline V and J ends were trimmed by 2 bases and 2 bases, with 9 bases remaining between them.

The DNA of the CDR3 is TGTGCCAGCAGTGTCTACGGGAGAGGGTACGAGCAGTACTTC. Translating it yields CASSVYGRGYEQYF. The genes are TRBV2 and TRBJ2-7, with D tentatively TRBD2 (6 bases). With 4 bases removed from V and 4 bases from J, the gap between germline ends came to 14 bases. The CDR3 spans 14 residues. Germline lookup yields CDR1 SNHLY and CDR2 FYNNEI.

The chain recombines TRBV5-1 with TRBJ2-7; 13 positions agree with TRBD2. Per germline, CDR1 SGHRS and CDR2 YFSETQ. The CDR3 totals 14 residues. The ends lost 4 bases at V and 7 bases at J; junction bases unmatched: 5. CDR3 bases: TGCGCCAGCAGCCGGACTAGCGGGAGTTGGGAGCAGTACTTC. Encoded protein: CASSRTSGSWEQYF.

The rearrangement links TRBV10-3 to TRBJ2-5, with no clear D. Trimming pared 4 bases from V and 5 bases from J, leaving 11 bases between. This CDR3 spans 13 amino acids. Germline CDR1 reads ENHRY; CDR2 reads SYGVKD. CDR3: CAISARQEETQYF. In DNA form, the CDR3 reads TGTGCCATCAGTGCTAGGCAGGAGGAGACCCAGTACTTC.

CDR3 sequence: CASSPGSRGEQYV. For the CDR3, the DNA is TGTGCCAGCTCACCAGGGTCCCGTGGGGAGCAGTACGTC. V and J are TRBV18 and TRBJ2-7, with D unresolved. This CDR3 contains 13 residues. Per the germline V gene, CDR1 is KGHSH and CDR2 is LQKENI. V lost 2 bases and J 7 bases, leaving 12 bases between the germline ends.

This clonotype occurred a few times. V and J are TRBV10-2 and TRBJ1-3, with TRBD1 matching 7 bases. The CDR3 runs 13 residues. Germline V CDR1 and CDR2: WSHSY, SAAADI. J was trimmed by 3 bases and V by 6 bases; bases with no gene match: 2. The CDR3 is CASSWDSGNTIYF. The CDR3 DNA is TGCGCCAGCAGCTGGGACAGTGGAAACACCATATATTTT.

V usage is TRBV5-1 and J usage is TRBJ2-1, with D tentatively TRBD1 or TRBD2 (5 bases each). Per the germline V gene, CDR1 is SGHRS and CDR2 is YFSETQ. The CDR3 loop spans 15 amino acids. V was cut by 4 bases and J by 4 bases, with 15 bases left in between. The CDR3: CASSPGRGEYNEQFF. CDR3 DNA sequence: TGCGCCAGCAGCCCGGGACGCGGCGAGTACAATGAGCAGTTCTTC.

This clonotype was observed once. Possible read error: a much larger clone is one base away. This rearrangement joins TRBV20-1 to TRBJ1-5; possibly TRBD1 for D (5 bases). The CDR3 runs to 17 residues. In germline, CDR1 is DFQATT, CDR2 SNEGSKA (reference sequence). The CDR3 region has the DNA TGCTGTGCCCCCCTTTCCGGGGGGATGTTGAGCAATCAGCCCCAGCATTTT. Its translation: CCAPLSGGMLSNQPQHF.

The chain is built from TRBV5-1 and TRBJ1-1; no reliable D call. V lost 4 bases to trimming and J lost 1 base, with 11 bases between them. The CDR3 runs 14 residues. Germline V gives CDR1 SGHRS, CDR2 YFSETQ. As DNA, the CDR3 is TGCGCCAGCAGCCCTACCTTAAAGAACACTGAAGCTTTCTTT. This codes for CASSPTLKNTEAFF.

The table lists this clonotype with a few counts. The chain combines TRBV19 with TRBJ2-2, with D possibly TRBD2 on 5 matching bases. The length of the CDR3 is 12 residues. V lost 11 bases and J lost 3, with 10 bases in between. Germline CDR1 LNHDA, CDR2 SQIVND (reference sequence). This CDR3 is CAGERDTGELFF. Here the CDR3 DNA reads TGTGCCGGGGAGAGGGACACCGGGGAGCTGTTTTTT.